The clone carrying this T cell receptor (beta chain) has more than one count but fewer than ten. The antigen is undetermined. Construction of the TCRbeta library involved unique molecular identifiers. MiXCR, applied by TCRdb to the PCR reads, yields one record per CDR3 protein. The sample gives some 150,000 distinct CDR3 sequences, 7.5% to 9% of which show up once; around a sixth is in the top ten. The data are from a study of T-cell reconstitution after alpha-beta-depleted transplantation in children. Study-wide findings and caveats: Among T cells one year after transplant, newly produced cells accounted for most counts and diversity.

The sequencing used PBMCs, mostly from graft donor cells, collected 180 days after TCRalphabeta/CD19-depleted stem cell transplant. The sequence was collected from a female patient between 2 and 15 years old who had a stem cell transplant for congenital amegakaryocytic thrombocytopenia, so the T cells may come from the graft donor.

The CDR3 DNA reads as TGTGCCAGTAGTCTAAACCGGGACACCTACGAGCAGTACTTC. It is translated as CASSLNRDTYEQYF. V usage is TRBV19 and J usage is TRBJ2-7, with a weak D call TRBD1 (6 bases). Germline values: CDR1 LNHDA, CDR2 SQIVND (reference sequence). V lost 5 bases to trimming and J lost 2 bases, with 13 bases between them. This CDR3 region has 14 residues.